This is a list of T cell receptor beta chains from one sample in a study of T cell clonotyping in hematopoietic cell transplantation. Produced via immunoSEQ multiplex PCR; TCRdb's table is partial and in-frame only. Of under 5,500 clones listed, around 82% are singletons. Sequenced material: peripheral blood mononuclear cells, taken 30 days after allogeneic stem cell transplant. The receptors come from a male patient aged 55 to 69 who had an allogeneic stem cell transplant from an unrelated donor, so the T cells may come from the graft donor. Some clones in this sample may be carry-over from other donors' samples. Each CDR3 is given with its conserved first and last residue. D genes are given only for firm matches. The size entry is marked missing in some rows and otherwise reads once, few, many or a size class.

>-|TRBV9|-|TRBJ2-7
TGTGCCAGCAGCGGCCGGGACAACTCCTACGAGCAGTACTTC
CASSGRDNSYEQYF
>TRBD2|TRBV25-1|once|TRBJ2-5
TGTGCCAGCAGTGTAGCGGGCGGTGGAGGAGAGACCCAGTACTTC
CASSVAGGGGETQYF
>TRBD1|TRBV6-6|-|TRBJ2-7
TGTGCCAGCAGTTACGGGCCAGGGACAGTTGAGCAGTACTTC
CASSYGPGTVEQYF
>-|TRBV5-1|-|TRBJ2-3
TGCGCCAGCAGCTTGGAACGAGGTACGCAGTATTTT
CASSLERGTQYF
>-|TRBV30|-|TRBJ1-5
TGTGCCTGGAGCTTGTTTGGGGGCAATCAGCCCCAGCATTTT
CAWSLFGGNQPQHF
>-|TRBV2|-|TRBJ2-7
TGTGCCAGCAGTGAATCGAGGGGGTGGTCACTTATCTCCTACGAGCAGTACTTC
CASSESRGWSLISYEQYF
>TRBD1|TRBV7-9|-|TRBJ1-6
TGTGCCAGCAGCTTACAGGGGGATAATTCACCCCTCCACTTT
CASSLQGDNSPLHF
>TRBD1|TRBV6-5|medium-sized|TRBJ2-7
TGTGCCAGCAGTCGACAGGGGGGGAGTTACGAGCAGTACTTC
CASSRQGGSYEQYF
>TRBD1|TRBV9|-|TRBJ2-7
TGTGCCAGCGGACAGGCCGACTACGAGCAGTACTTC
CASGQADYEQYF
>-|TRBV5-4|-|TRBJ2-1
TGTGCCAGCAGCTCCCCGGCGGACAGCAATGAGCAGTTCTTC
CASSSPADSNEQFF
>-|TRBV11-2|-|TRBJ2-7
TGTGCCAGCAGCACTTGGACGACAAGCTCCTACGAGCAGTACTTC
CASSTWTTSSYEQYF
>TRBD1|TRBV5-1|-|TRBJ1-2
TGCGCCAGCGCGACCCAACAGGGGGGGTATGGCTACACCTTC
CASATQQGGYGYTF
>TRBD2|TRBV4-1|-|TRBJ2-3
TGCGCCAGCAGCCGAAGTCTCCGCGGGAGGGTCACAGATACGCAGTATTTT
CASSRSLRGRVTDTQYF
>-|TRBV5-4|-|TRBJ2-1
TGTGCCAGCGGGGTAGGGGCGGGGCCATACAATGAGCAGTTCTTC
CASGVGAGPYNEQFF
>TRBD1|TRBV29-1|-|TRBJ1-2
TGCAGCGTTGAAGGAGACAGGGACTATGGCTACACCTTC
CSVEGDRDYGYTF
>TRBD1|TRBV11-2|-|TRBJ1-2
TGTGCCAGCAGCCGGGACAGGGGTGGCGGCTACACCTTC
CASSRDRGGGYTF
>-|TRBV25-1|-|TRBJ2-2
TGTGCCAGCAGTGATCCACCGCCCCCGGCAACGAACACCGGGGAGCTGTTTTTT
CASSDPPPPATNTGELFF
>-|TRBV7-3|few|TRBJ2-7
TGTGCCAGCAGCGACTCCTACGAGCAGTACTTC
CASSDSYEQYF
>-|TRBV18|-|TRBJ1-5
TGTGCCAGCTCACCAACTACGGATAGCAATCAGCCCCAGCATTTT
CASSPTTDSNQPQHF
>TRBD1|TRBV14|few|TRBJ2-7
TGTGCCAGCAGCTCCCGGGACAGCCCCTACGAGCAGTACTTC
CASSSRDSPYEQYF
>-|TRBV27|-|TRBJ2-1
TGTGCCAGCGCAACAGACTACAATGAGCAGTTCTTC
CASATDYNEQFF
>-|TRBV2|-|TRBJ1-2
TGTGCCAGCGGAACAGGGAGGGGCTACACCTTC
CASGTGRGYTF
>-|TRBV4-1|-|TRBJ2-1
TGCGCCAGCAGCCGCGGACTGGGCAATGAGCAGTTCTTC
CASSRGLGNEQFF
>-|TRBV30|-|TRBJ1-2
TGTGCCTGGAGCCAGGGCGCCTATGGCTACACCTTC
CAWSQGAYGYTF
>TRBD1|TRBV6-6|-|TRBJ1-1
TGTGCCAGCAGGGTAACAGGGGGCGGAACTGAAGCTTTCTTT
CASRVTGGGTEAFF
>-|TRBV30|-|TRBJ2-5
TGTGCCTGGAGTGTAGGAGCAAAAGAGACCCAGTACTTC
CAWSVGAKETQYF
>-|TRBV9|-|TRBJ2-3
TGTGCCAGCAGCGTAGCCCAAAGAAGCACAGATACGCAGTATTTT
CASSVAQRSTDTQYF
>TRBD2|TRBV5-6|once|TRBJ2-1
TGTGCCAGCAGCTCCCTCGGGACTAGCGGGGGGAGTAACAATGAGCAGTTCTTC
CASSSLGTSGGSNNEQFF
>-|TRBV6-5|-|TRBJ1-4
TGTGCCAGCACCGCAGGTGCAACTAATGAAAAACTGTTTTTT
CASTAGATNEKLFF
>-|TRBV5-1|-|TRBJ2-7
TGCGCCAGCAGCTCTACTCTTCAGGGGACCTACGAGCAGTACTTC
CASSSTLQGTYEQYF
>-|TRBV6-1|-|TRBJ2-6
TGTGCCAGCAGTGACAGGGCCCTTGTCTCTGGGGCCAACGTCCTGACTTTC
CASSDRALVSGANVLTF
>-|TRBV6-5|medium-sized|TRBJ1-1
TGTGCCAGCAGTTTCGGACAGACTGAAGCTTTCTTT
CASSFGQTEAFF
>-|TRBV7-8|-|TRBJ1-1
TGTGCCAGCAGCTTAGCGCTAGTCTTAGAGACAAGCGAAGCTTTCTTT
CASSLALVLETSEAFF